The clone carrying this T cell receptor beta chain appeared a few times. No antigen is known for it. In germline, CDR1 is SEHNR, CDR2 FQNEAQ (reference sequence). After removal of 5 bases from V and 5 bases from J, the junction contained 8 bases not matched to a gene. This CDR3 is built from 16 residues. The data originate from a study of early T cells in non-severe SARS-CoV-2 infection. Study-level findings and limits: A preference for anti-spike CD8 responses marked VDJdb matching, which missed private and CD4 specificities.

Unique molecular identifiers were added to individual cDNA molecules. Using its own MiXCR run on the 5' RACE reads, TCRdb lists one record per CDR3 protein. The sample contains 70,000 to 85,000 distinct CDR3 sequences, over 10% of which appear only once. The chain uses TRBV7-9 and TRBJ2-7; 14 positions match TRBD2. The origin of this receptor is an adult who was a healthcare worker with PCR-confirmed SARS-CoV-2 infection or an uninfected control (not recorded which). Sequenced: whole blood. CDR3 sequence reads: CASSPGLAGDGDEQYF. CDR3 nucleotides: TGTGCCAGCAGCCCGGGACTAGCGGGAGATGGGGACGAGCAGTACTTC.